These T cell receptor beta chains were read from a single sample in a study of immune heterogeneity within non-small cell lung tumors. TCRdb redid the calling of the multiplex PCR reads with MiXCR, one entry per CDR3 protein. The sample has approximately 6,400 distinct CDR3 sequences, approximately 22% seen once. The sequenced material came from lung tumor tissue. Receptors were obtained from a man between 65 and 79 years old with non-small cell lung cancer. Both conserved end residues are part of each CDR3. D genes are given only for firm matches. Where a row states a size, it is once, few, many or the class of an expanded clone; other rows omit it.

j_call: TRBJ1-5
clone_size: medium-sized
v_call: TRBV11-2
d_call: -
cdr3_aa: CASSLDSGQPQHF
cdr3_nt: TGTGCCAGCAGCTTAGATTCCGGACAGCCCCAGCATTTT

j_call: TRBJ1-2
clone_size: medium-sized
v_call: TRBV19
d_call: -
cdr3_aa: CASSHLPGGLYGYTF
cdr3_nt: TGTGCCAGTAGTCACCTCCCTGGGGGCCTCTATGGCTACACCTTC

j_call: TRBJ2-5
clone_size: few
v_call: TRBV20-1
d_call: -
cdr3_aa: CSARDPSWQETQYF
cdr3_nt: TGCAGTGCTAGAGATCCTAGCTGGCAAGAGACCCAGTACTTC

j_call: TRBJ1-6
clone_size: medium-sized
v_call: TRBV7-2
d_call: TRBD1
cdr3_aa: CASSFRQGDSPLHF
cdr3_nt: TGTGCCAGCAGCTTTCGACAGGGTGATTCACCCCTCCACTTT

j_call: TRBJ2-7
clone_size: medium-sized
v_call: TRBV28
d_call: TRBD2
cdr3_aa: CASSYPRAGGPYYEQYF
cdr3_nt: TGTGCCAGCAGTTACCCTAGGGCGGGAGGGCCCTACTACGAGCAGTACTTC

j_call: TRBJ1-5
clone_size: medium-sized
v_call: TRBV4-1
d_call: -
cdr3_aa: CASSFGQNSNQPQHF
cdr3_nt: TGCGCCAGCAGCTTCGGACAGAATAGCAATCAGCCCCAGCATTTT

j_call: TRBJ1-2
clone_size: medium-sized
v_call: TRBV3-1
d_call: -
cdr3_aa: CASSWGYGYTF
cdr3_nt: TGTGCCAGCAGTTGGGGTTATGGCTACACCTTC

j_call: TRBJ2-1
clone_size: medium-sized
v_call: TRBV20-1
d_call: TRBD2
cdr3_aa: CSASLAGVSYNEQFF
cdr3_nt: TGCAGTGCTAGTCTGGCGGGGGTTTCCTACAATGAGCAGTTCTTC

j_call: TRBJ2-1
clone_size: medium-sized
v_call: TRBV20-1
d_call: TRBD2
cdr3_aa: CSASHGSGDYNEQFF
cdr3_nt: TGCAGTGCAAGTCACGGAAGCGGGGATTACAATGAGCAGTTCTTC

j_call: TRBJ1-1
clone_size: -
v_call: TRBV19
d_call: -
cdr3_aa: CASRKGQIAFTEAFF
cdr3_nt: TGTGCCAGTAGAAAGGGACAAATCGCATTCACTGAAGCTTTCTTT

j_call: TRBJ2-5
clone_size: many
v_call: TRBV15
d_call: -
cdr3_aa: CATSRARDWGRAETQYF
cdr3_nt: TGTGCCACCAGCAGAGCACGGGACTGGGGGAGAGCAGAGACCCAGTACTTC

j_call: TRBJ1-2
clone_size: medium-sized
v_call: TRBV20-1
d_call: TRBD1
cdr3_aa: CSARTGGMGYGYTF
cdr3_nt: TGCAGTGCAAGGACAGGGGGAATGGGCTATGGCTACACCTTC

j_call: TRBJ1-4
clone_size: -
v_call: TRBV6-1
d_call: TRBD1
cdr3_aa: CASSEGQGFEKLFF
cdr3_nt: TGTGCCAGCAGTGAAGGACAGGGGTTTGAAAAACTGTTTTTT

j_call: TRBJ2-7
clone_size: medium-sized
v_call: TRBV20-1
d_call: TRBD2
cdr3_aa: CSATRAGGSSYEQYF
cdr3_nt: TGCAGTGCAACTAGAGCGGGAGGGAGCTCCTACGAGCAGTACTTC

j_call: TRBJ1-4
clone_size: medium-sized
v_call: TRBV18
d_call: TRBD1
cdr3_aa: CASSPLQGGNEKLFF
cdr3_nt: TGTGCCAGCTCACCTCTACAGGGGGGAAATGAAAAACTGTTTTTT

j_call: TRBJ2-3
clone_size: few
v_call: TRBV5-4
d_call: TRBD2
cdr3_aa: CASSLGLAGGSTDTQYF
cdr3_nt: TGTGCCAGCAGCTTGGGACTAGCGGGGGGGAGCACAGATACGCAGTATTTT

j_call: TRBJ1-1
clone_size: many
v_call: TRBV5-1
d_call: -
cdr3_aa: CASSSRAGTWGPIELNTEAFF
cdr3_nt: TGCGCCAGCAGCTCCAGGGCCGGGACTTGGGGGCCTATTGAGTTGAACACTGAAGCTTTCTTT

j_call: TRBJ1-2
clone_size: medium-sized
v_call: TRBV20-1
d_call: -
cdr3_aa: CSATESYGGYGYTF
cdr3_nt: TGCAGTGCTACAGAATCCTACGGGGGGTATGGCTACACCTTC

j_call: TRBJ1-6
clone_size: few
v_call: TRBV6-1
d_call: TRBD1
cdr3_aa: CASNQGGHNSPLHF
cdr3_nt: TGTGCCAGCAATCAGGGGGGGCATAATTCACCCCTCCACTTT

j_call: TRBJ1-4
clone_size: many
v_call: TRBV5-1
d_call: -
cdr3_aa: CASSPGQTNEKLFF
cdr3_nt: TGCGCCAGCAGCCCCGGACAGACTAATGAAAAACTGTTTTTT

j_call: TRBJ2-1
clone_size: medium-sized
v_call: TRBV11-2
d_call: -
cdr3_aa: CASSEHRLAIRNEQFF
cdr3_nt: TGTGCCAGCAGTGAACACCGGCTGGCGATAAGGAATGAGCAGTTCTTC

j_call: TRBJ2-3
clone_size: few
v_call: TRBV29-1
d_call: TRBD2
cdr3_aa: CSVGTSGGDTQYF
cdr3_nt: TGCAGCGTGGGGACTAGCGGGGGAGATACGCAGTATTTT

j_call: TRBJ2-7
clone_size: medium-sized
v_call: TRBV12-3/TRBV12-4
d_call: -
cdr3_aa: CASSPRSAYEQYF
cdr3_nt: TGTGCCAGCAGCCCGAGGAGTGCCTACGAGCAGTACTTC

j_call: TRBJ2-5
clone_size: medium-sized
v_call: TRBV5-1
d_call: -
cdr3_aa: CATPLQETQYF
cdr3_nt: TGCGCCACCCCACTTCAAGAGACCCAGTACTTC

j_call: TRBJ2-5
clone_size: medium-sized
v_call: TRBV2
d_call: -
cdr3_aa: CASSDLGRSQETQYF
cdr3_nt: TGTGCCAGCAGTGACCTTGGCAGGAGCCAAGAGACCCAGTACTTC

j_call: TRBJ1-1
clone_size: medium-sized
v_call: TRBV12-3/TRBV12-4
d_call: -
cdr3_aa: CASNRQVGKNTEAFF
cdr3_nt: TGTGCCAGTAACCGACAGGTTGGTAAGAACACTGAAGCTTTCTTT

j_call: TRBJ1-3
clone_size: medium-sized
v_call: TRBV28
d_call: -
cdr3_aa: CASSFPPGYLGGNTIYF
cdr3_nt: TGTGCCAGCAGTTTCCCCCCAGGATACCTCGGGGGAAACACCATATATTTT

j_call: TRBJ2-7
clone_size: -
v_call: TRBV15
d_call: TRBD1
cdr3_aa: CATSREGLLQGLNGIAEQYF
cdr3_nt: TGTGCCACCAGCAGAGAAGGCCTCTTACAGGGGCTGAATGGGATCGCAGAGCAGTACTTC

j_call: TRBJ2-7
clone_size: medium-sized
v_call: TRBV10-3
d_call: TRBD1
cdr3_aa: CAISNEDRAEAYEQYF
cdr3_nt: TGTGCCATCAGTAACGAAGACAGGGCAGAAGCCTACGAGCAGTACTTC

j_call: TRBJ1-2
clone_size: many
v_call: TRBV5-6
d_call: -
cdr3_aa: CASSFGQSDYGYTF
cdr3_nt: TGTGCCAGCAGCTTTGGACAGTCGGACTATGGCTACACCTTC

j_call: TRBJ2-1
clone_size: many
v_call: TRBV5-5
d_call: -
cdr3_aa: CASSLQGNTYNEQFF
cdr3_nt: TGTGCCAGCAGCTTACAGGGTAATACCTACAATGAGCAGTTCTTC

j_call: TRBJ1-4
clone_size: medium-sized
v_call: TRBV20-1
d_call: -
cdr3_aa: CSARQVNEKLFF
cdr3_nt: TGCAGTGCTAGACAGGTTAATGAAAAACTGTTTTTT

j_call: TRBJ1-1
clone_size: medium-sized
v_call: TRBV30
d_call: -
cdr3_aa: CAWSVGGARTEAFF
cdr3_nt: TGTGCCTGGAGTGTAGGGGGGGCTCGAACTGAAGCTTTCTTT

j_call: TRBJ2-7
clone_size: -
v_call: TRBV3-1
d_call: TRBD2
cdr3_aa: CASSHGSPRGEQYF
cdr3_nt: TGTGCCAGCAGCCATGGGAGTCCGCGGGGGGAGCAGTACTTC

j_call: TRBJ2-7
clone_size: medium-sized
v_call: TRBV29-1
d_call: TRBD2
cdr3_aa: CSAGLAAYEQYF
cdr3_nt: TGCAGCGCTGGACTAGCGGCCTACGAGCAGTACTTC

j_call: TRBJ2-7
clone_size: many
v_call: TRBV20-1
d_call: -
cdr3_aa: CSVGQNSYEQYF
cdr3_nt: TGCAGTGTAGGGCAAAACTCCTACGAGCAGTACTTC

j_call: TRBJ1-6
clone_size: -
v_call: TRBV2
d_call: -
cdr3_aa: CASSPFEGTGNPLHF
cdr3_nt: TGTGCCAGCAGCCCTTTCGAAGGCACGGGGAATCCCCTCCACTTT

j_call: TRBJ2-2
clone_size: many
v_call: TRBV7-9
d_call: -
cdr3_aa: CASSRALLPARQNTGELFF
cdr3_nt: TGTGCCAGCAGCAGAGCCCTATTACCTGCTAGACAGAACACCGGGGAGCTGTTTTTT

j_call: TRBJ2-5
clone_size: medium-sized
v_call: TRBV28
d_call: -
cdr3_aa: CASSPRETQYF
cdr3_nt: TGTGCCAGCAGTCCTCGGGAGACCCAGTACTTC

j_call: TRBJ1-2
clone_size: many
v_call: TRBV5-1
d_call: -
cdr3_aa: CASSRNSGEVGYGYTF
cdr3_nt: TGCGCCAGCAGCCGGAACTCAGGGGAAGTGGGCTATGGCTACACCTTC

j_call: TRBJ1-1
clone_size: medium-sized
v_call: TRBV15
d_call: TRBD1
cdr3_aa: CATSRDSGRGQTEAFF
cdr3_nt: TGTGCCACCAGCAGAGATTCGGGCAGGGGGCAGACTGAAGCTTTCTTT

j_call: TRBJ2-7
clone_size: medium-sized
v_call: TRBV6-1
d_call: -
cdr3_aa: CASRPSGSGDEQYF
cdr3_nt: TGTGCCAGCAGGCCCTCGGGTTCAGGGGACGAGCAGTACTTC

j_call: TRBJ2-2
clone_size: medium-sized
v_call: TRBV6-1
d_call: -
cdr3_aa: CASLLHYTGELFF
cdr3_nt: TGTGCCAGCCTCTTGCATTACACCGGGGAGCTGTTTTTT

j_call: TRBJ2-1
clone_size: many
v_call: TRBV27
d_call: -
cdr3_aa: CASSLSRNEQFF
cdr3_nt: TGTGCCAGCAGTTTATCGCGCAATGAGCAGTTCTTC

j_call: TRBJ2-3
clone_size: -
v_call: TRBV15
d_call: -
cdr3_aa: CATSRVDSGADTQYF
cdr3_nt: TGTGCCACCAGCAGAGTGGATAGCGGTGCAGATACGCAGTATTTT

j_call: TRBJ1-6
clone_size: medium-sized
v_call: TRBV20-1
d_call: -
cdr3_aa: CSATRTALSNSPLHF
cdr3_nt: TGCAGTGCTACCCGGACAGCTCTTTCTAATTCACCCCTCCACTTT

j_call: TRBJ1-2
clone_size: medium-sized
v_call: TRBV10-2
d_call: TRBD1
cdr3_aa: CASSDRARGGYTF
cdr3_nt: TGCGCCAGCAGCGACAGGGCCCGTGGTGGCTACACCTTC

j_call: TRBJ1-1
clone_size: few
v_call: TRBV19
d_call: -
cdr3_aa: CASSIPGRGTEAFF
cdr3_nt: TGTGCCAGTAGTATCCCAGGGAGGGGAACTGAAGCTTTCTTT